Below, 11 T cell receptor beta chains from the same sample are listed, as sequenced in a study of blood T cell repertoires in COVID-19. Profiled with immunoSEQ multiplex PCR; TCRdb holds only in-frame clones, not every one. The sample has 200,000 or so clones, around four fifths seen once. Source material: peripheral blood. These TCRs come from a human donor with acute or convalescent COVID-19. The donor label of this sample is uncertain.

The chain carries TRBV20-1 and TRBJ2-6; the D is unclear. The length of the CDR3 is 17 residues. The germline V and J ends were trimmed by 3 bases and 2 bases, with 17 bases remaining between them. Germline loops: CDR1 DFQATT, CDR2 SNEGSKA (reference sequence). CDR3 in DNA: TGCAGTGCTAGTCCATCTAGAGTAATGACTGGGGCCAACGTCCTGACTTTC. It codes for CSASPSRVMTGANVLTF.

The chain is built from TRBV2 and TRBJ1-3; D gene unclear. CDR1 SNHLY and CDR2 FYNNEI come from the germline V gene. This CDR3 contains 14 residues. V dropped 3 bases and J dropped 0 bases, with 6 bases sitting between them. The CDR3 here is CASSDVSSGNTIYF. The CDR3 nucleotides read TGTGCCAGCAGTGACGTGAGCTCTGGAAACACCATATATTTT.

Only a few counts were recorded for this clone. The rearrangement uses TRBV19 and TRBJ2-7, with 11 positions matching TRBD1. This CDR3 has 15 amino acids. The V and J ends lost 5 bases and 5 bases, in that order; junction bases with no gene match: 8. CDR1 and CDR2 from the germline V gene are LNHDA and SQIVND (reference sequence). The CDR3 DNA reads TGTGCCAGTAGTCCCAGGACAGGGGGCGACCACGAGCAGTACTTC. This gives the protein CASSPRTGGDHEQYF.

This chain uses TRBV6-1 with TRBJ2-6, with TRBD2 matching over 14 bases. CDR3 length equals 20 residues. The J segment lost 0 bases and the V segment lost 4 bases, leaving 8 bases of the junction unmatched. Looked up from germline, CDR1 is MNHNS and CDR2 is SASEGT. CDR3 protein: CASSARLAGGSTSGANVLTF. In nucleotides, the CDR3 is TGTGCCAGCAGTGCCCGACTAGCGGGAGGGTCGACCTCTGGGGCCAACGTCCTGACTTTC.

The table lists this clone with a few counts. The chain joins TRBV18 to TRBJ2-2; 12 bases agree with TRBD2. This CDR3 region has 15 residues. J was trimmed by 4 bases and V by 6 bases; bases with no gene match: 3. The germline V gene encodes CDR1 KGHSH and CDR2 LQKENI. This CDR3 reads CASSLGLAGTGELFF. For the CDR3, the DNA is TGTGCCAGCTCCCTGGGACTAGCGGGCACCGGGGAGCTGTTTTTT. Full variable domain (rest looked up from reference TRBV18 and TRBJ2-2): NAGVMQNPRHLVRRRGQEARLRCSPMKGHSHVYWYRQLPEEGLKFMVYLQKENIIDESGMPKERFSAEFPKEGPSILRIQQVVRGDSAAYFCASSLGLAGTGELFFGEGSRLTVL.

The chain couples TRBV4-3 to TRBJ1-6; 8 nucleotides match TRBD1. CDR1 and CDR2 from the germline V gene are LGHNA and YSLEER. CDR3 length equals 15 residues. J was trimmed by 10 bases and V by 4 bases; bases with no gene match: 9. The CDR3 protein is CASSPEDRGSSPLHF. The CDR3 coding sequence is TGCGCCAGCAGCCCCGAAGACAGGGGAAGCTCACCCCTCCACTTT.

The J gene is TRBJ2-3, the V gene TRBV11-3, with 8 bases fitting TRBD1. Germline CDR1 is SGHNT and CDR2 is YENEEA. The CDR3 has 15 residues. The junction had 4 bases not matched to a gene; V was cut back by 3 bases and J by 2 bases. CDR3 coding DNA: TGTGCCAGCAGCTTCCGGACAGGGAACACAGATACGCAGTATTTT. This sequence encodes CASSFRTGNTDTQYF.

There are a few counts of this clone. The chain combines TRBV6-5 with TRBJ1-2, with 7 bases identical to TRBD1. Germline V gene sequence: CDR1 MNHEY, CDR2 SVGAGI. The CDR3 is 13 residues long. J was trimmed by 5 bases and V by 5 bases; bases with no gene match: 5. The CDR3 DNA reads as TGTGCCAGCAGTCGGGACAGCAAATATGGCTACACCTTC. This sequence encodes CASSRDSKYGYTF.

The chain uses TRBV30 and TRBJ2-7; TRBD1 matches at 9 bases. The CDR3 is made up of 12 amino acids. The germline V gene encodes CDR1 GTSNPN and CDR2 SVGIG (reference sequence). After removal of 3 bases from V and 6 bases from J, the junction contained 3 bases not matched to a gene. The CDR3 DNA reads TGTGCCTGGAGCAAGACAGGGGGCGAGCAGTACTTC. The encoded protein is CAWSKTGGEQYF.

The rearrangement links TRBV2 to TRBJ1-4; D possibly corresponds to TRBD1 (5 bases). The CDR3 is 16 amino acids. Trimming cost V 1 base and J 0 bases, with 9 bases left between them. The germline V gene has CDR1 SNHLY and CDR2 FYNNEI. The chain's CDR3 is CASSEVGGPTNEKLFF. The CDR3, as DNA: TGTGCCAGCAGTGAAGTCGGGGGTCCAACTAATGAAAAACTGTTTTTT.

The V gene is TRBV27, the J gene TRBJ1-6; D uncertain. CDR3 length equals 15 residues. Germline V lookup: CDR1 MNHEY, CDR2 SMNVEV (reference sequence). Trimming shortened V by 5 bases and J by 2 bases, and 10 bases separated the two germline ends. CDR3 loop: CASSQAGTYNSPLHF. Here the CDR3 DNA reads TGTGCCAGCAGTCAGGCCGGTACCTATAATTCACCCCTCCACTTT.